This T cell receptor (beta chain) comes out of a study of breast tumors, draining lymph nodes, adjacent tissues. Broader study findings: Findings are consistent with lymph node origin and intratumoral expansion of most tumor T cells. Tumor T cell lymph node origin was a supported hypothesis, not proven. Luminal-like breast cancer showed significantly greater tumor-nontumor repertoire similarity than basal-like breast cancer did. Tumor repertoires ranked between lymph nodes and nontumor tissue in diversity, with V and J gene preferences.

Breast cancer patients provided tissue from their axillary draining lymph nodes. TCRdb re-derived calls from the multiplex PCR reads in MiXCR, one entry per CDR3 protein. The data show approximately 210,000 distinct CDR3 sequences, with under 35% seen just once and approximately 3.6% held by the top ten. As to this clonotype: Its antigen is unidentified.

V was shortened by 1 base and J by 5 bases, with 20 bases between the two germline ends. CDR1 is DFQATT, CDR2 SNEGSKA, per germline (reference sequence). The CDR3 loop spans 17 amino acids. This TCR was sampled from a female donor with breast cancer. Some clones in this sample may be carry-over from other donors' samples. The specimen was axillary lymph node tissue. The J gene is TRBJ1-4, the V gene TRBV20-1, with a weak D call TRBD1 (6 bases). The CDR3: CSARGRGGVGYNEKLFF. CDR3 sequence (DNA): TGCAGTGCTAGAGGAAGGGGGGGAGTAGGGTACAATGAAAAACTGTTTTTT.